This T cell receptor beta chain appears in the sequencing data of a study of regulatory T cells in long-lasting Graves disease. The overall study: Those with persistent Graves' disease had received antithyroid drugs for over 5 years with positive TSH receptor antibodies. Notes on the study in general: Exclusively peripheral blood, rather than thyroid tissue, was studied. TRBV28, TRBJ1-2 and TRBJ2-5 were favored in persistent disease.

Relying on iRepertoire HTBI primers and Arm-PCR of CDR3 regions, the team built TCR beta libraries. TCRdb analysed the multiplex PCR reads with MiXCR anew, one entry per CDR3 protein. The repertoire holds a few hundred thousand distinct CDR3 sequences, with around a fifth as singletons. Time point defined: persistent/refractory GD, antithyroid drugs over 5 years with positive TRAb. PBMC-derived RNA was used for the TCR library. Criteria from the American Thyroid Association guidelines were applied to diagnose Graves' disease. About this clonotype itself: Its target is not known.

In germline, CDR1 is LGHDT, CDR2 YNNKEL (reference sequence). Unmatched junction bases numbered 5, after V lost 5 bases and J lost 3 bases. This CDR3 comprises 15 residues. Sequences were derived from peripheral blood mononuclear cells (PBMCs), sampled when the disease was refractory, from a patient treated with antithyroid drugs. The TCR originated in a female donor with Graves disease. This chain uses TRBV3-1 with TRBJ1-3; 9 bases fit TRBD1. CDR3 sequence: CASSDGTGSGNTIYF. In DNA, the CDR3 is TGTGCCAGCAGCGACGGGACAGGGAGTGGAAACACCATATATTTT.